This T cell receptor (beta chain) was found in a study of shared clonotypes between healthy human individuals. Genomic DNA (from each subset) was split evenly across several immunoSEQ plates. Produced via immunoSEQ multiplex PCR; TCRdb's table is partial and in-frame only. Of 550,000 to 600,000 clones in the sample, around 81% were seen once. Nashville, Tennessee was home to all donors, each a Caucasian adult. This CDR3 is 16 amino acids long. Germline V gene data show CDR1 as SGHAT and CDR2 as FQNNGV. V gave up 8 bases and J gave up 1 base, with 18 bases separating them. Sequencing was performed on PBMCs. This clonotype originated in a middle-aged woman in good health. Some clones in this sample may be carry-over from other donors' samples. This chain connects TRBV11-2 to TRBJ2-1; D tentatively reads TRBD1 or TRBD2 (5 bases each). The CDR3, as DNA: TGTGCCAGCTCTCCCGTTCGGGGCTATTCCTACAATGAGCAGTTCTTC. This gives the protein CASSPVRGYSYNEQFF.